This T cell receptor beta chain was identified during a study of T-cell reconstitution after alpha-beta-depleted transplantation in children. It was with unique molecular identifiers that the TCRbeta library was prepared. TCRdb itself ran the PCR reads through MiXCR, one entry per CDR3 protein. The table lists some 220,000 distinct CDR3 sequences, around 9.6% of them singletons, with 6.2% in the top ten. The CDR3 consists of 15 residues. V was pared by 5 bases and J by 8 bases, with 19 bases between. Germline V CDR1 and CDR2: SGHAT, FQNNGV. The origin of this receptor is a human donor who donated a stem cell graft to a child with acute lymphoblastic leukemia. This chain connects TRBV11-2 to TRBJ2-1, with TRBD1 as a possible D gene (5 bases). The source was PBMCs from the stem cell graft donor, collected from the stem cell graft. CDR3 in amino acids: CASSHRGRDFDEQFF. Here the CDR3 DNA reads TGTGCCAGCAGCCATAGAGGCAGGGATTTTGATGAGCAGTTCTTC.